Each of the 21 T cell receptor beta chains below was sequenced from the same sample in a study of blood T cell repertoires in COVID-19 (dated by TCRdb to about 2020). Library generation was performed with the immunoSEQ multiplex PCR assay. The immuneACCESS repertoire file appears here via TCRdb, limited to in-frame rearrangements. These files lack a portion of the clones; in checked studies, under half of the deficit traces to unresolved V genes, and the cause of the others is not known. Present in this sample are roughly 330,000 clones, 87% of which were seen just once. Approximately 5% of the sample goes to the ten largest clones. The sequencing input was PBMCs or T cells enriched from blood (not recorded which). The receptors here all came from a woman in her twenties or thirties who had recovered from COVID-19.

This clone was observed a few times. Here the CDR3 reads CASSPPYYTTGYTF. The DNA for the CDR3 is TGTGCCAGCAGCCCGCCCTACTACACAACAGGCTACACCTTC. This chain connects TRBV3-1 (or the pseudogene TRBV3-2) to TRBJ1-2; D not certain. V dropped 4 bases and J dropped 8 bases, with 17 bases sitting between them. The CDR3 extends over 14 amino acids. Germline V gene data show CDR1 as LGHDT and CDR2 as YNNKEL (reference sequence).

The rearrangement joins TRBV28 to TRBJ1-5, with D possibly TRBD1 on 6 matching bases. The germline gives CDR1 MDHEN, CDR2 SYDVKM. Trimming shortened V by 4 bases and J by 0 bases, and 7 bases separated the two germline ends. The CDR3 is made up of 14 amino acids. CDR3 nucleotides: TGTGCCAGCAGTTGGACAGCTAGCAATCAGCCCCAGCATTTT. Translated: CASSWTASNQPQHF.

CDR3 region: CAISEIRGGSTDTQYF. CDR3 DNA: TGTGCCATCAGTGAAATACGGGGGGGTTCGACAGATACGCAGTATTTT. The chain combines TRBV10-3 with TRBJ2-3; TRBD2 matches at 8 bases. Losses at the gene ends were 3 bases for V and 3 bases for J; bases not matched to a gene: 8. In germline, CDR1 is ENHRY, CDR2 SYGVKD. CDR3 length: 16 amino acids.

V usage is TRBV28 and J usage is TRBJ1-4; TRBD1 is a possible D gene (5 bases). This CDR3 contains 16 residues. CDR1 is MDHEN and CDR2 is SYDVKM in the germline V gene. Between the trimmed V and J ends, which lost 6 bases and 4 bases, there was a span of 18 bases. CDR3 coding DNA: TGTGCCAGCAGCTCCACTTGGCGGGACGGTAATGAAAAACTGTTTTTT. This codes for CASSSTWRDGNEKLFF. The entire variable domain, with the rest obtained from reference TRBV28 and TRBJ1-4, is as follows: DVKVTQSSRYLVKRTGEKVFLECVQDMDHENMFWYRQDPGLGLRLIYFSYDVKMKEKGDIPEGYSVSREKKERFSLILESASTNQTSMYLCASSSTWRDGNEKLFFGSGTQLSVL.

The gene calls are TRBV18 and TRBJ1-4; no reliable D call. Germline V CDR1 and CDR2: KGHSH, LQKENI. This CDR3 comprises 14 residues. Trimming removed 6 bases at V and 6 bases at J, with 14 bases between. CDR3 in amino acids: CASSLGGADEKLFF. DNA for the CDR3: TGTGCCAGCTCCCTCGGAGGAGCGGATGAAAAACTGTTTTTT.

DNA of the CDR3: TGTGCCATCAGTGGAGGCAGGGGGCGGATAGAGACCCAGTACTTC. As protein: CAISGGRGRIETQYF. The V and J genes are TRBV10-3 and TRBJ2-5; 8 nucleotides agree with TRBD1. J was trimmed by 4 bases and V by 4 bases; bases with no gene match: 8. The CDR3 is made up of 15 amino acids. In germline, CDR1 is ENHRY, CDR2 SYGVKD.

Only one count was recorded for this clone. V gene TRBV30 combines with J gene TRBJ2-3; TRBD1 matches 8 bases. CDR3 size: 17 residues. Germline CDR1 reads GTSNPN; CDR2 reads SVGIG (reference sequence). The J segment lost 3 bases and the V segment lost 0 bases, leaving 11 bases of the junction unmatched. In DNA, the CDR3 is TGTGCCTGGAGTGTACAGGGGGGAATCAGCCGAACAGATACGCAGTATTTT. Translated: CAWSVQGGISRTDTQYF. Combining the CDR3 with reference TRBV30 and TRBJ2-3 gives the whole variable domain SQTIHQWPATLVQPVGSPLSLECTVEGTSNPNLYWYRQAAGRGLQLLFYSVGIGQISSEVPQNLSASRPQDRQFILSSKKLLLSDSGFYLCAWSVQGGISRTDTQYFGPGTRLTVL.

This clone was seen once. The CDR3 DNA sequence: TGTGCCATCAGTCCGACAGGGAGTGGTGGCGAGCAGTACTTC. It codes for CAISPTGSGGEQYF. This chain links TRBV10-3 with TRBJ2-7; TRBD1 agrees at 7 bases. The CDR3 spans 14 residues. Trimming cost V 5 bases and J 6 bases; bases outside gene matches: 10. The germline gives CDR1 ENHRY, CDR2 SYGVKD.

The chain has TRBV2 and TRBJ1-5, with D perhaps TRBD1 (6 bases). Germline V CDR1 and CDR2: SNHLY, FYNNEI. The CDR3 extends over 14 amino acids. Trimming removed 3 bases from V and 2 bases from J, with 8 bases in between. As DNA, the CDR3 is TGTGCCAGCAGTGACAGGGGCGGCAATCAGCCCCAGCATTTT. The encoded protein is CASSDRGGNQPQHF.

The chain recombines TRBV28 with TRBJ1-1; 10 nucleotides align to TRBD1. V was clipped by 5 bases and J by 5 bases; unmatched bases: 5. The CDR3 covers 14 residues. Germline assignment: CDR1 MDHEN and CDR2 SYDVKM. The chain's CDR3 is CASSRDRGYTEAFF. For the CDR3, the DNA is TGTGCCAGCAGTAGGGACAGGGGTTATACTGAAGCTTTCTTT.

The chain combines TRBV5-1 with TRBJ1-3; the D gene is possibly TRBD1 (5 bases). The CDR3 has 17 residues. Germline CDR1 reads SGHRS; CDR2 reads YFSETQ. Trimming shortened V by 0 bases and J by 0 bases, and 13 bases separated the two germline ends. In DNA, the CDR3 is TGCGCCAGCAGCTTGGGGAGCGTCGGGGGCTCTGGAAACACCATATATTTT. Its translation is CASSLGSVGGSGNTIYF.

Only a few counts were recorded for this clone. The chain links TRBV19 to TRBJ2-5; 7 nucleotides agree with TRBD2. In germline, CDR1 is LNHDA, CDR2 SQIVND (reference sequence). V dropped 5 bases and J dropped 1; count of bases not matched to a gene: 1. The CDR3 has 13 residues. The CDR3 protein is CASSWTSQETQYF. In DNA form, the CDR3 reads TGTGCCAGTAGTTGGACTAGCCAAGAGACCCAGTACTTC. Full variable domain (remainder filled in from reference TRBV19 and TRBJ2-5): DGGITQSPKYLFRKEGQNVTLSCEQNLNHDAMYWYRQDPGQGLRLIYYSQIVNDFQKGDIAEGYSVSREKKESFPLTVTSAQKNPTAFYLCASSWTSQETQYFGPGTRLLVL.

The rearrangement uses TRBV25-1 and TRBJ1-2, with 11 bases matching TRBD1. With V trimmed by 2 bases and J by 7 bases, 6 bases remained unmatched. This CDR3 comprises 15 residues. The germline CDR1 and CDR2 sequences are MGHDK and SYGVNS. CDR3 sequence: CASSELGTGGGGYTF. The CDR3 nucleotides read TGTGCCAGCAGTGAACTCGGGACAGGGGGAGGTGGCTACACCTTC.

The chain joins TRBV5-6 to TRBJ2-7; D gene unclear. The CDR3 has 16 amino acids. Germline lookup yields CDR1 SGHDT and CDR2 YYEEEE. The V end was cut by 6 bases, the J end by 4 bases, with 23 bases between. CDR3 amino acids: CASTPGEVQAAYEQYF. The CDR3 DNA reads TGTGCCAGCACCCCCGGCGAGGTCCAAGCCGCTTACGAGCAGTACTTC.

The J gene is TRBJ1-6, the V gene TRBV4-1; 10 bases agree with TRBD1. Germline V gene data show CDR1 as MGHRA and CDR2 as YSYEKL. V lost 0 bases, J lost 9 bases, and 14 bases stayed unmatched. The CDR3 has 19 amino acids. Here the CDR3 reads CASSQETTRQGAITSPLHF. CDR3 bases: TGCGCCAGCAGCCAAGAAACCACAAGACAGGGGGCTATCACTTCACCCCTCCACTTT.

This clone was picked up one time. The chain employs TRBV7-2 and TRBJ1-3; tentatively, D is TRBD1 (6 bases). Looked up from germline, CDR1 is SGHTA and CDR2 is FQGNSA. The V end was cut by 5 bases, the J end by 3 bases, with 14 bases between. CDR3 length equals 15 residues. This CDR3 is CASSLTGSHGNTIYF. CDR3 DNA sequence: TGTGCCAGCAGCCTAACAGGGTCGCATGGAAACACCATATATTTT.

The genes are TRBV9 and TRBJ1-4; 9 nucleotides agree with TRBD1. Germline-derived CDR1 and CDR2 are SGDLS and YYNGEE. The CDR3 spans 15 residues. The V gene end was trimmed by 2 bases and the J gene end by 7 bases; junction bases not matched to a gene: 6. DNA for the CDR3: TGTGCCAGCAGCGTCTCCGGGACAGGGAGTGAAAAACTGTTTTTT. Translation: CASSVSGTGSEKLFF.

The chain joins TRBV5-1 to TRBJ1-1, with D maybe TRBD1 (6 bases). The CDR3 runs to 14 residues. The germline gives CDR1 SGHRS, CDR2 YFSETQ. The V and J ends lost 0 bases and 8 bases respectively, with 14 bases between them. CDR3 DNA: TGCGCCAGCAGCTTGGGGGGGCGCGCTCTGGAAGCTTTCTTT. Amino acid sequence: CASSLGGRALEAFF.

This chain links TRBV5-1 with TRBJ2-7, with D possibly being TRBD2 (5 bases). V was cut by 3 bases and J by 5 bases, with 15 bases left in between. This CDR3 is 14 amino acids long. The germline V gene has CDR1 SGHRS and CDR2 YFSETQ. The CDR3 region is CASSSPGLMDEQYF. The CDR3 region has the DNA TGCGCCAGCAGCTCCCCGGGGTTGATGGACGAGCAGTACTTC.

The V and J genes are TRBV25-1 and TRBJ1-1, with TRBD1 matching 7 bases. This CDR3 spans 14 amino acids. The germline CDR1 and CDR2 sequences are MGHDK and SYGVNS. V lost 4 bases and J lost 5; bases outside the gene matches: 7. The CDR3 nucleotides are TGTGCCAGCAGTGTCTCCACAGGGGATACTGAAGCTTTCTTT. Translated: CASSVSTGDTEAFF. The entire variable domain, with the rest obtained from reference TRBV25-1 and TRBJ1-1, is as follows: EADIYQTPRYLVIGTGKKITLECSQTMGHDKMYWYQQDPGMELHLIHYSYGVNSTEKGDLSSESTVSRIRTEHFPLTLESARPSHTSQYLCASSVSTGDTEAFFGQGTRLTVV.

The chain has TRBV9 and TRBJ1-1, with 7 bases identical to TRBD1. The CDR3 runs 13 residues. CDR1 SGDLS and CDR2 YYNGEE come from the germline V gene. Unmatched junction bases numbered 2, after V lost 0 bases and J lost 6 bases. This chain's CDR3 is CASSVGGGAEAFF. In nucleotides, the CDR3 is TGTGCCAGCAGCGTAGGAGGGGGCGCTGAAGCTTTCTTT.